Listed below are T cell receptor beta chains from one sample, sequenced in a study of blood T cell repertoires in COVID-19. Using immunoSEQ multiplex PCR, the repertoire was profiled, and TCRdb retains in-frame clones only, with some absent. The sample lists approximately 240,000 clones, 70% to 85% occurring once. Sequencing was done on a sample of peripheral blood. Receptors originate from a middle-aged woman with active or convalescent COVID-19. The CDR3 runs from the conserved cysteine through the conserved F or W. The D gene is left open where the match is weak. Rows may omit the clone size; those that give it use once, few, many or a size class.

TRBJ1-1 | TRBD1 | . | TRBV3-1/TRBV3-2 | TGTGCCAGCAGCCAAAGTCCCGGGACAGGGAACACTGAAGCTTTCTTT | CASSQSPGTGNTEAFF
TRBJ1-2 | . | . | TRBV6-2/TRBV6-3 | TGTGCCAGCAGCTTGGACAGTCTATATGGCTACACCTTC | CASSLDSLYGYTF
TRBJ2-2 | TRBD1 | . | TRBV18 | TGTGCCAGCTCGGACAGGGGACCCGGGGAGCTGTTTTTT | CASSDRGPGELFF
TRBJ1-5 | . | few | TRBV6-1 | TGTGCCAGCAGTGAAAGAGTGTTTGGCAATCAGCCCCAGCATTTT | CASSERVFGNQPQHF
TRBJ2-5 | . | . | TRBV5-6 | TGTGCCAGCAGCCTCCAAGAGACCCAGTACTTC | CASSLQETQYF
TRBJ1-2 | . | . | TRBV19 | TGTGCCAGTAGTATCCAACAGGGAGGGTATGGCTACACCTTC | CASSIQQGGYGYTF
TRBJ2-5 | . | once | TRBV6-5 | TGTGCCAGCAGTTACTCGGGCAGGGGCGGCCAAGAGACCCAGTACTTC | CASSYSGRGGQETQYF
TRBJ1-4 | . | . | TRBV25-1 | TGTGCCAGCAGTGACTCGGGGGGCCGTGAAAAACTGTTTTTT | CASSDSGGREKLFF
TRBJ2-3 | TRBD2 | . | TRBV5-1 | TGCGCCAGCAGCTCACGGACTAGCGGGGCGGCAGATACGCAGTATTTT | CASSSRTSGAADTQYF
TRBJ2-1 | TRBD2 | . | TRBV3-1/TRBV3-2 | TGTGCCAGCAGCCAAGCGGGGGGGGACAATGAGCAGTTCTTC | CASSQAGGDNEQFF
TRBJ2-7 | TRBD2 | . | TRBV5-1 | TGCGCCAGCAGCTTGGGTACCCGACGGGGAGGGGACGAGCAGTACTTC | CASSLGTRRGGDEQYF
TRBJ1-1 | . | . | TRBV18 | TGTGCCAGCTCACCGGGGCAAACTGAAGCTTTCTTT | CASSPGQTEAFF
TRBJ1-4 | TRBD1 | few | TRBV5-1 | TGCGCCAGCAGCTTGGAGTCGCGACAGGGCGAAAAACTGTTTTTT | CASSLESRQGEKLFF
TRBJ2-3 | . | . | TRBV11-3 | TGTGCCAGCAGCCTGTCAGGACATCCCACAGATACGCAGTATTTT | CASSLSGHPTDTQYF
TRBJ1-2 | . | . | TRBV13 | TGTGCCAGCAGCCTGAGGGCGTCCCTAGTAGGCTACACCTTC | CASSLRASLVGYTF
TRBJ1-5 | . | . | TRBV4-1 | TGCGCCAGCAGCCTATTACAGGGTGGCAATCAGCCCCAGCATTTT | CASSLLQGGNQPQHF
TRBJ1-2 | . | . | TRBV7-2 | TGTGCCAGCAGCTTAGACGGGGGTAGCTATGGCTACACCTTC | CASSLDGGSYGYTF
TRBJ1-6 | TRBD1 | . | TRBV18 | TGTGCCAGCTCACTCGGACAGGGCCGATCACCCCTCCACTTT | CASSLGQGRSPLHF
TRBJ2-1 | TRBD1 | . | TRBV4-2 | TGTGCCAGCAGCCTAGGTTCGGGACAGGGGAGCAATGAGCAGTTCTTC | CASSLGSGQGSNEQFF
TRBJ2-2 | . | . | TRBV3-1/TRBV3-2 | TGTGCCAGCAGCCAGGGAGGAGCGGTTACCGGGGAGCTGTTTTTT | CASSQGGAVTGELFF
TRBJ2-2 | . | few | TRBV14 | TGTGCCAGCAGCCAAGCGCGAGGCGGGGAGCTGTTTTTT | CASSQARGGELFF
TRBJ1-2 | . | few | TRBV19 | TGTGCCAGTAGTTCCCTCCAGGGGTTAATTGGCTATGGCTACACCTTC | CASSSLQGLIGYGYTF
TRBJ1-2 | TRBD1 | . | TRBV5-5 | TGTGCCAGCAGCCCCGGGACAGGGGGCTTCTATGGCTACACCTTC | CASSPGTGGFYGYTF
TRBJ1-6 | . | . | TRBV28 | TGTGCCAGCAGTTTAACCGGGTCCCAGAGATCACCCCTCCACTTT | CASSLTGSQRSPLHF
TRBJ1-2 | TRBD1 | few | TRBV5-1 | TGCGCCAGCAGCTTGGCCGGCGACAGGGAGGCCGGCTACACCTTC | CASSLAGDREAGYTF
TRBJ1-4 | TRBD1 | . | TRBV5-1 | TGCGCCAGCAGCTTGTTGGGACAGGGAGGTGAAAAACTGTTTTTT | CASSLLGQGGEKLFF
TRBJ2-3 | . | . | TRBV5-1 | TGCGCCAGCAGCTTGGCCCAGGGCGCAGATACGCAGTATTTT | CASSLAQGADTQYF
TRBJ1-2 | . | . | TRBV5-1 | TGCGCCAGCAGCTTAGGTCAGTCCCGCGGCGGCTACACCTTC | CASSLGQSRGGYTF
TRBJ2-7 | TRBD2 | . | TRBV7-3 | TGTGCCAGCAGCATCCTGGGGACTAGCGGCTACGAGCAGTACTTC | CASSILGTSGYEQYF
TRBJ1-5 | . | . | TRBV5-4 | TGTGCCAGCAGCTTGTTTCGACAGAGCTATAGCAATCAGCCCCAGCATTTT | CASSLFRQSYSNQPQHF
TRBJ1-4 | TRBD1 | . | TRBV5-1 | TGCGCCAGCAGCCCGGGACAGGGGTATGAAAAACTGTTTTTT | CASSPGQGYEKLFF
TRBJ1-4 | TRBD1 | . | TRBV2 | TGTGCCTCTCATCGAGGGGGCGGAAATGAAAAACTGTTTTTT | CASHRGGGNEKLFF
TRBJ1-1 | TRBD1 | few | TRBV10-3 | TGTGCCATCAGCCTTGGACAGGGGAACACTGAAGCTTTCTTT | CAISLGQGNTEAFF
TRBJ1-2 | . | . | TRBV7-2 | TGTGCCAGCAGCTTGTCCCCAGGTTCTAACTATGGCTACACCTTC | CASSLSPGSNYGYTF
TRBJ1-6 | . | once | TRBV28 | TGTGCCAGCAGATCCCTCTTTTCAGACTTTTCACCCCTCCACTTT | CASRSLFSDFSPLHF
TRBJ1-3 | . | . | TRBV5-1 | TGCGCCAGCAGCTTGGCAGGGGCGGTTGGGGACACCATATATTTT | CASSLAGAVGDTIYF
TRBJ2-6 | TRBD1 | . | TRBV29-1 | TGCAGCGTTGAAGCTGGGGACAGGGGGGACGTCCTGACTTTC | CSVEAGDRGDVLTF
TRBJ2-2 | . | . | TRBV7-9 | TGTGCCAGCAGACAAACAGGCAACACCGGGGAGCTGTTTTTT | CASRQTGNTGELFF
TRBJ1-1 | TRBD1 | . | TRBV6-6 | TGTGCCAGCAGCTCGGACAGGGCGAACACTGAAGCTTTCTTT | CASSSDRANTEAFF
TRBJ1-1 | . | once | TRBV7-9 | TGTGCCAGCACCAAGGGGCCAACCAACACTGAAGCTTTCTTT | CASTKGPTNTEAFF
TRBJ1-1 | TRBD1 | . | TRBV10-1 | TGCGCCAGCGCGTCGGACAGGGGAACTGAAGCTTTCTTT | CASASDRGTEAFF
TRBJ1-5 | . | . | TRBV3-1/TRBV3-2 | TGTGCCAGCAGCCAAGCAGGGGGCAATCAGCCCCAGCATTTT | CASSQAGGNQPQHF
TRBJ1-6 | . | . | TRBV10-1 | TGCGCCAGCAGCCTAAGACGGGAAAATTCACCCCTCCACTTT | CASSLRRENSPLHF
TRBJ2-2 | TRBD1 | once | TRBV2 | TGTGCCAGCAGCGTACAGGGGGCCCCCGGGGAGCTGTTTTTT | CASSVQGAPGELFF
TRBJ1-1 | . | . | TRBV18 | TGTGCCAGCTCATCATCCGGGACACCTAACACTGAAGCTTTCTTT | CASSSSGTPNTEAFF
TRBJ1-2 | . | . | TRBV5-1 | TGCGCCAGCAGCGCGGACAATGGGGGGAACTATGGCTACACCTTC | CASSADNGGNYGYTF
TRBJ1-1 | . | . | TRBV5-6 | TGTGCCAGCAGCTTGACCAGGTACACTGAAGCTTTCTTT | CASSLTRYTEAFF
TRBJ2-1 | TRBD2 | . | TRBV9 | TGTGCCAGCAAGCCCCCGGGGACTAGTTTCAATGAGCAGTTCTTC | CASKPPGTSFNEQFF
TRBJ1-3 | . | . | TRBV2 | TGTGCCAGCGGGCAGGAAAACACCATATATTTT | CASGQENTIYF
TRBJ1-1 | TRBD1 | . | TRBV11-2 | TGTGCCAGTCGACAGGGCGGTACTGAAGCTTTCTTT | CASRQGGTEAFF
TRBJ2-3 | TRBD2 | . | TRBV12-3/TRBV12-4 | TGTGCCAGCAGTTTCGGCGGGGGGAGGTATTTT | CASSFGGGRYF
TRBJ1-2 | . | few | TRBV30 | TGTGCCTGGAGACGGGGTGGGGATGGCTACACCTTC | CAWRRGGDGYTF
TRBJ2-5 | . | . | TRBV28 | TGTGCCAGCAGTTTACGAACTTACGGAGAGACCCAGTACTTC | CASSLRTYGETQYF
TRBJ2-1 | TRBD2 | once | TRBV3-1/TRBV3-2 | TGTGCCAGCAGCCAAGTTCCGGGGGGAAGGGGTGAGCAGTTCTTC | CASSQVPGGRGEQFF